Below are 17 T cell receptor beta chains sequenced from a single sample in a study of blood T cell repertoires in COVID-19. Method: immunoSEQ multiplex PCR; TCRdb's copy keeps in-frame clones and lacks some. Counted here are about 240,000 clones, roughly 80% occurring once; the ten biggest clones make up around an eighth. The sample taken for sequencing was peripheral blood. These receptors came from an older woman with active or convalescent COVID-19.

This clone was observed once. The V and J genes are TRBV11-3 and TRBJ2-7; 8 bases fit TRBD1. The CDR3 is made up of 16 amino acids. J was trimmed by 0 bases and V by 5 bases; bases with no gene match: 9. From germline, CDR1 is SGHNT and CDR2 YENEEA. CDR3 sequence: CASSAGQGDYSYEQYF. Written as DNA, the CDR3 is TGTGCCAGCAGCGCAGGACAGGGAGATTACTCCTACGAGCAGTACTTC.

This clone was seen a single time. V gene TRBV21-1 combines with J gene TRBJ1-5; TRBD1 is the table's D call, not checked against the DNA. TRBV21-1 is marked as a pseudogene. This CDR3 has 17 residues. CDR3 nucleotide sequence: TGTGCCAGCACCTCAACCCCGAGAACAGGGGAAGGCCAGCCCCAGCATTTT. It specifies CASTSTPRTGEGQPQHF.

CDR3 nucleotides: TGTGCCTGGAGTCGGGGCAGGGGGCACTATGGCTACACCTTC. It is translated as CAWSRGRGHYGYTF. The chain combines TRBV30 with TRBJ1-2, with 8 bases identical to TRBD1. Germline CDR1 is GTSNPN and CDR2 is SVGIG (reference sequence). The CDR3 sequence is 14 residues long. Trimming cost V 2 bases and J 3 bases; bases outside gene matches: 5. Together with reference TRBV30 and TRBJ1-2, the CDR3 gives the full variable domain: SQTIHQWPATLVQPVGSPLSLECTVEGTSNPNLYWYRQAAGRGLQLLFYSVGIGQISSEVPQNLSASRPQDRQFILSSKKLLLSDSGFYLCAWSRGRGHYGYTFGSGTRLTVV.

J is TRBJ1-2 and V is TRBV7-3; no clear D gene. The ends were cut back, 5 bases at V and 5 bases at J, with 15 bases in the middle. The CDR3 has 14 residues. In germline, CDR1 is SGHTA, CDR2 FQGTGA. CDR3 DNA: TGTGCCAGCAGCCCCACCTCGGGGAGTTATGGCTACACCTTC. Amino acids: CASSPTSGSYGYTF.

CDR3 in amino acids: CASSPAPGLAALTDTQYF. The CDR3 DNA reads TGCGCCAGCAGCCCCGCCCCGGGACTAGCGGCCCTCACAGATACGCAGTATTTT. This chain joins TRBV5-1 and TRBJ2-3; 11 nucleotides align to TRBD2. Trimming cost V 4 bases and J 2 bases; bases outside gene matches: 12. Germline loops: CDR1 SGHRS, CDR2 YFSETQ. The CDR3 totals 18 residues.

This chain joins TRBV6-1 and TRBJ1-1; D is perhaps TRBD1 (6 bases). The germline gives CDR1 MNHNS, CDR2 SASEGT. The ends were cut back, 1 base at V and 4 bases at J, with 10 bases in the middle. The CDR3 is 14 residues long. The CDR3 DNA sequence: TGTGCCAGCAGTGAAGACAGGGTGGTCACTGAAGCTTTCTTT. This encodes CASSEDRVVTEAFF.

This chain connects TRBV6-5 to TRBJ1-3, with D possibly being TRBD1 (5 bases). CDR1 and CDR2 (germline): MNHEY, SVGAGI. The V end lost 4 bases, the J end lost 0 bases, and 10 bases lay between the germline ends. This CDR3 contains 15 residues. DNA of the CDR3: TGTGCCAGCAGTTCCCGAACAGGCTCTGGAAACACCATATATTTT. This encodes CASSSRTGSGNTIYF.

This chain connects TRBV29-1 to TRBJ1-3; D is unclear. The ends were cut back, 5 bases at V and 0 bases at J, with 8 bases in the middle. The CDR3 consists of 13 residues. Per the germline V gene, CDR1 is SQVTM and CDR2 is ANQGSEA. For the CDR3, the DNA is TGCAGCGTTTCATACAGCTCTGGAAACACCATATATTTT. Its translation is CSVSYSSGNTIYF. The entire variable domain, with the rest obtained from reference TRBV29-1 and TRBJ1-3, is as follows: SAVISQKPSRDICQRGTSLTIQCQVDSQVTMMFWYRQQPGQSLTLIATANQGSEATYESGFVIDKFPISRPNLTFSTLTVSNMSPEDSSIYLCSVSYSSGNTIYFGEGSWLTVV.

As to this clone: The same CDR3 also results from other DNA sequences found in this sample. The chain has TRBV3-1 (or the pseudogene TRBV3-2) and TRBJ2-5; D is ambiguous. The CDR3 is 11 residues long. CDR1 and CDR2 from the germline V gene are LGHDT and YNNKEL (reference sequence). The V gene lost 4 bases and the J gene lost 4 bases, with 4 bases spanning the gap. DNA for the CDR3: TGTGCCAGCAGCCTTCGAGAGACCCAGTACTTC. Translating it yields CASSLRETQYF.

This clone turned up a few times. The V and J genes are TRBV7-2 and TRBJ1-6; TRBD1 matches at 8 bases. Looked up from germline, CDR1 is SGHTA and CDR2 is FQGNSA. Losses at the gene ends were 1 base for V and 3 bases for J; bases not matched to a gene: 5. The CDR3 is 17 residues long. In nucleotides, the CDR3 is TGTGCCAGCAGCTTAGTAGTAGGACAGGGCTATAATTCACCCCTCCACTTT. Translating it yields CASSLVVGQGYNSPLHF.

This chain links TRBV30 with TRBJ2-7; TRBD1 agrees at 8 bases. The germline V gene encodes CDR1 GTSNPN and CDR2 SVGIG (reference sequence). The V and J ends lost 5 bases and 2 bases, in that order; junction bases with no gene match: 5. There are 13 residues in the CDR3. DNA for the CDR3: TGTGCCTGGGGGACAGGCAGTCCCTACGAGCAGTACTTC. Amino acid sequence: CAWGTGSPYEQYF.

This clone was observed a few times. The V gene is TRBV5-1, the J gene TRBJ2-3, with no clear D. V lost 3 bases and J lost 5, with 13 bases in between. Germline-derived CDR1 and CDR2 are SGHRS and YFSETQ. The CDR3 has 14 residues. CDR3 DNA: TGCGCCAGCAGCTCCCCGCGTTCCGGAGATACGCAGTATTTT. It codes for CASSSPRSGDTQYF.

V usage is TRBV27 and J usage is TRBJ2-7, with a tentative D call TRBD2 (7 bases). Germline CDR1 is MNHEY and CDR2 is SMNVEV (reference sequence). The ends were cut back, 2 bases at V and 2 bases at J, with 16 bases in the middle. The length of the CDR3 is 16 residues. CDR3 sequence reads: CASSLLEGGGPYEQYF. The CDR3 bases are TGTGCCAGCAGTTTACTCGAGGGGGGGGGCCCCTACGAGCAGTACTTC.

The rearrangement uses TRBV5-1 and TRBJ1-6; D uncertain. Trimming removed 2 bases from V and 0 bases from J, with 15 bases in between. Germline V gene lookup returns CDR1 SGHRS and CDR2 YFSETQ. This CDR3 has 18 residues. DNA of the CDR3: TGCGCCAGCAGCTTCACGGGGAGGGCAGCCTCCTATAATTCACCCCTCCACTTT. Protein: CASSFTGRAASYNSPLHF.

The chain links TRBV6-2 or TRBV6-3 to TRBJ2-1; TRBD1 matches 8 bases. The CDR3 is 15 amino acids. J was trimmed by 5 bases and V by 2 bases; bases with no gene match: 5. CDR1 is MNHEY and CDR2 is SVGEGT in the germline V gene. The CDR3 protein is CASSYTGQVNNEQFF. The CDR3 DNA reads as TGTGCCAGCAGTTACACGGGACAGGTAAACAATGAGCAGTTCTTC.

The rearrangement joins TRBV3-1 (or the pseudogene TRBV3-2) to TRBJ2-7; TRBD2 is a possible D gene (6 bases). The CDR3 consists of 14 residues. Trimming cost V 4 bases and J 3 bases, with 13 bases left between them. Looked up from germline, CDR1 is LGHDT and CDR2 is YNNKEL (reference sequence). The CDR3 coding sequence is TGTGCCAGCAGCCCCCCCCAGCGGGTCTACGAGCAGTACTTC. This encodes CASSPPQRVYEQYF.

The chain has TRBV5-1 and TRBJ1-3; tentative D call: TRBD1 (6 bases). V was cut by 4 bases and J by 2 bases, with 10 bases left in between. CDR1 is SGHRS and CDR2 is YFSETQ in the germline V gene. This CDR3 is 14 amino acids long. CDR3 in amino acids: CASSPDSAGNTIYF. For the CDR3, the DNA is TGCGCCAGCAGCCCGGACAGCGCTGGAAACACCATATATTTT.